What follows describes a single TCR beta chain. These data are taken from a study of cytomegalovirus exposure and HLA in healthy donors. The PCR contained 60 Vbeta and 13 Jbeta primers. Clones were sequenced by immunoSEQ multiplex PCR, and TCRdb holds only the in-frame ones, with some missing. The repertoire holds under 200,000 clones, 87% seen once, with around 0.93% in the top ten. CDR1 and CDR2 from the germline V gene are SGHDT and YYEEEE. Unmatched junction bases numbered 5, after V lost 2 bases and J lost 1 base. CDR3 length: 15 residues. This sequence joins TRBV5-6 and TRBJ2-5; the match to TRBD2 covers 7 bases. Input material: PBMCs. This clonotype was sampled from a woman in her thirties in good health and CMV-seronegative. Written as DNA, the CDR3 is TGTGCCAGCAGCTTTGGAGGCGGGGGCCAAGAGACCCAGTACTTC. This gives the protein CASSFGGGGQETQYF.